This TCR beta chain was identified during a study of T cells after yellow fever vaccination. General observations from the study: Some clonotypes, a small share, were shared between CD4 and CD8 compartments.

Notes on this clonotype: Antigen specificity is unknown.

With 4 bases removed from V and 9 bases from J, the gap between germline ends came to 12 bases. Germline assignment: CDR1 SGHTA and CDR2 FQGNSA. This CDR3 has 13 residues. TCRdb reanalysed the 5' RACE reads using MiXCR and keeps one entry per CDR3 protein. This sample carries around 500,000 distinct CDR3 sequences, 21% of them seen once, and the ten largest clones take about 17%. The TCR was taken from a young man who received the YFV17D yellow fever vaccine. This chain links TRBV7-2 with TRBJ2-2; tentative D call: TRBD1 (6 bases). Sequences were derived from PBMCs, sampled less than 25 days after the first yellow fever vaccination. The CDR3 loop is CASSSQGIRELFF. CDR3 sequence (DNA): TGTGCCAGCAGCTCACAGGGCATCCGGGAGCTGTTTTTT.